This TCR beta chain was obtained from a study of cytomegalovirus exposure and HLA in healthy donors. Study-level points and caveats: HLA alleles showed associations with around 15,000 TCR beta sequences in a later analysis, at a 0.05 false discovery rate.

As concerns this clone: The antigen remains unidentified.

CDR1 MNHGY and CDR2 SVAAGI come from the germline V gene. The CDR3 runs 10 residues. Trimming removed 8 bases from V and 4 bases from J, with 6 bases in between. PCR was performed using 60 Vbeta and 13 Jbeta primers. Sequencing was performed with immunoSEQ multiplex PCR; in TCRdb, only in-frame clones are kept and a portion is missing. Altogether some 57,000 clones are present, roughly 50% being singletons, with the ten largest covering about 10%. The TCR was taken from a human donor in good health. The sequencing sample was made of PBMCs. The V gene is TRBV6-9, the J gene TRBJ2-7; a weak D match, TRBD1 (5 bases). The CDR3 coding sequence is TGTGCCAGCGGGGCGTACGAGCAGTACTTC. Protein sequence: CASGAYEQYF.